This is a list of T cell receptor beta chains from one sample in a study of metastatic and nonmetastatic thyroid tumors. TCRdb reanalyzed the PCR reads with MiXCR. The table shows about 33,000 clones, with roughly a sixth occurring only once. Material for sequencing was blood. These receptors were taken from a male donor with papillary thyroid cancer or a benign thyroid nodule (not recorded which). Some clones in this sample may be carry-over from other donors' samples. The CDR3 runs from the conserved cysteine through the conserved F or W. The order of the fields is clone size, V gene, J gene, CDR3 protein. Clone size is shown for a subset of rows, as once, few, many or a class of expanded clone.

clone size: many; V gene: TRBV6-1; J gene: TRBJ2-5; CDR3 protein: CASTKRGSETQYF
clone size: many; V gene: TRBV5-4; J gene: TRBJ2-7; CDR3 protein: CASSFGGLNAYEQYF
clone size: many; V gene: TRBV11-2; J gene: TRBJ2-2; CDR3 protein: CASSRRLWDRGIGELFF
clone size: medium-sized; V gene: TRBV6-1; J gene: TRBJ1-5; CDR3 protein: CASSEQPENQPQHF
clone size: NA; V gene: TRBV7-8; J gene: TRBJ1-5; CDR3 protein: CASSLGGGRGQPQHF
clone size: NA; V gene: TRBV7-6; J gene: TRBJ2-3; CDR3 protein: CASILAAGAGTDTQYF
clone size: NA; V gene: TRBV20-1; J gene: TRBJ2-1; CDR3 protein: CSASKHLRTGRNEQFF
clone size: many; V gene: TRBV10-2; J gene: TRBJ1-3; CDR3 protein: CASSDRGSSGNTIYF
clone size: many; V gene: TRBV15; J gene: TRBJ1-4; CDR3 protein: CATSREIKSTNEKLFF
clone size: many; V gene: TRBV25-1; J gene: TRBJ2-6; CDR3 protein: CASTTRQNGANVLTF
clone size: many; V gene: TRBV19; J gene: TRBJ2-2; CDR3 protein: CASTPVNTGELFF
clone size: many; V gene: TRBV18; J gene: TRBJ2-1; CDR3 protein: CASSPQLAGPNEQFF
clone size: many; V gene: TRBV27; J gene: TRBJ2-2; CDR3 protein: CASSVVSGVNGELFF
clone size: NA; V gene: TRBV6-9; J gene: TRBJ2-5; CDR3 protein: CASSYDTIGNQETQYF
clone size: many; V gene: TRBV6-5; J gene: TRBJ1-5; CDR3 protein: CASSYARDRVSNQPQHF
clone size: many; V gene: TRBV4-3; J gene: TRBJ2-7; CDR3 protein: CASSQIGGTGGYEQYF
clone size: many; V gene: TRBV30; J gene: TRBJ1-1; CDR3 protein: CAWSTHRTVNTEAFF